This TCR beta chain stems from a study of CD8 T cells in Susac syndrome. This CDR3 is built from 13 residues. Losses at the gene ends were 6 bases for V and 6 bases for J; bases not matched to a gene: 7. Germline loops: CDR1 SGHTA, CDR2 FQGNSA. Random hexamers were used to reverse transcribe the RNA input (about 0.5 to 1 ug). immunoSEQ multiplex PCR amplified TCR beta CDR3 across 54 Vbeta, 13 Jbeta. TCRdb re-called the immunoSEQ multiplex PCR reads with MiXCR, one entry per CDR3 protein. The sample records approximately 160,000 distinct CDR3 sequences, roughly 92% being singletons. This TCR came from a human donor with multiple sclerosis. V usage is TRBV7-2 and J usage is TRBJ2-7; TRBD2 agrees at 8 bases. The specimen sequenced was CD4+ T cells from PBMCs. The CDR3 loop is CASRPGLAGEQYF. CDR3 bases: TGTGCCAGCAGACCCGGGCTAGCGGGCGAGCAGTACTTC. The complete variable domain, with remaining parts taken from reference TRBV7-2 and TRBJ2-7, reads GAGVSQSPSNKVTEKGKDVELRCDPISGHTALYWYRQSLGQGLEFLIYFQGNSAPDKSGLPSDRFSAERTGGSVSTLTIQRTQQEDSAVYLCASRPGLAGEQYFGPGTRLTVT.